This T cell receptor beta chain was captured in a study of shared clonotypes between healthy human individuals. Study-level findings and limits: It was the few donors that limited the genetic and exposure-history diversity represented.

The V gene's germline CDR1 is ENHRY and CDR2 SYGVKD. Trimming removed 0 bases at V and 9 bases at J, with 12 bases between. This CDR3 region has 14 residues. With regard to this clone: What it binds is not known.

The assay was immunoSEQ multiplex PCR, and TCRdb's table has in-frame clones only and misses some. The profile shows under 1,100,000 clones, around 82% of them singletons. The TCR comes from a man between 18 and 35 years old in good health. Some clones in this sample may be carry-over from other donors' samples. The sample consisted of memory CD4+ T cells from PBMCs. Subset specified: CD45RA-negative fraction. The V and J genes are TRBV10-3 and TRBJ2-1; TRBD2 might be the D (6 bases). CDR3 DNA: TGTGCCATCAGTGAGTCTGCCTCGGAGGGTGAGCAGTTCTTC. As protein: CAISESASEGEQFF.